The T cell receptor (beta chain) under discussion was sequenced for a study of CD8 T cells in ankylosing spondylitis. Study results and caveats: Matched synovial fluid from ankylosing spondylitis patients was reported to be enriched for disease-linked clones.

As the method for making TCR beta libraries, quantitative 5'-RACE with molecular barcodes was used. Using its own MiXCR run on the 5' RACE reads, TCRdb lists one record per CDR3 protein. The data hold about 340,000 distinct CDR3 sequences, with approximately 22% observed a single time. This CDR3 region has 15 residues. From germline, CDR1 is SGDLS and CDR2 YYNGEE. Trimming removed 0 bases from V and 8 bases from J; junction bases left unmatched: 6. This clonotype has just a few counts. Its antigen remains unidentified. This TCR derives from a male donor with ankylosing spondylitis or in good health (not recorded which). This chain links TRBV9 with TRBJ2-1, with 9 nucleotides matching TRBD2. The specimen was blood, either unsorted or a sorted T cell fraction (not recorded which). Here the CDR3 DNA reads TGTGCCAGCAGCGTAGCTGCGGGGGGGGTCTATGAGCAGTTCTTC. Residues: CASSVAAGGVYEQFF. Looking up the rest from reference TRBV9 and TRBJ2-1 gives the full variable domain: DSGVTQTPKHLITATGQRVTLRCSPRSGDLSVYWYQQSLDQGLQFLIQYYNGEERAKGNILERFSAQQFPDLHSELNLSSLELGDSALYFCASSVAAGGVYEQFFGPGTRLTVL.